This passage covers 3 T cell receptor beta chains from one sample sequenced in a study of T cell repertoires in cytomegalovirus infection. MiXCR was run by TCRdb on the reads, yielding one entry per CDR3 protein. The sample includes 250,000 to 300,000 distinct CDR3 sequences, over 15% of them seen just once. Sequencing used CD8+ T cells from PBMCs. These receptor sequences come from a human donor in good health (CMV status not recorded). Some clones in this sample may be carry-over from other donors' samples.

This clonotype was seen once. CDR3 in amino acids: CASSLRALDTPNTEAFF. The CDR3 DNA sequence: TGTGCCAGCAGCTTACGCGCCCTAGACACGCCGAACACTGAAGCTTTCTTT. The chain couples TRBV7-9 to TRBJ1-1; D ambiguous. CDR3 size: 17 residues. Germline CDR1 is SEHNR and CDR2 is FQNEAQ (reference sequence). The V end lost 2 bases, the J end lost 1 base, and 17 bases lay between the germline ends.

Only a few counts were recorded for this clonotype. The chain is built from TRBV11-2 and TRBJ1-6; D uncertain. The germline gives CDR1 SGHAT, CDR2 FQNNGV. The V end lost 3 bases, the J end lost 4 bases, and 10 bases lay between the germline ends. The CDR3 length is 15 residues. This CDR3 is CASSFQEDYNSPLHF. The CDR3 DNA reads TGTGCCAGCAGCTTTCAGGAGGATTATAATTCACCCCTCCACTTT.

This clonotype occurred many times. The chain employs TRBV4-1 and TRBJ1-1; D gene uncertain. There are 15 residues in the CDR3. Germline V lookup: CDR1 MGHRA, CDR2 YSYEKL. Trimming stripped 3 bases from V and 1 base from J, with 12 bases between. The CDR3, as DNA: TGCGCCAGCAGCCACCACACCGGAGGGAACACTGAAGCTTTCTTT. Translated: CASSHHTGGNTEAFF.